This T cell receptor beta chain appears in the sequencing data of a study of naive and memory T cell subsets. This clonotype is termed medium-sized (0.01 to 0.1%). Trimming pared 0 bases from V and 1 base from J, leaving 8 bases between. Germline CDR1 and CDR2: MNHEY and SMNVEV (reference sequence). The CDR3 spans 15 residues. A UMI-containing oligonucleotide was joined by 3' ligation to the TCR cDNA template. Ligated cDNA underwent four rounds of PCR with nested alpha and beta constant region primers and SP2. TCRdb reprocessed the 5' RACE reads via MiXCR and lists one record per CDR3 protein. The repertoire includes about 32,000 distinct CDR3 sequences, over 15% of them detected once, and 2.6% sits in the top ten.

This chain connects TRBV27 to TRBJ2-3; D is undetermined. The clonotype originates from a female donor in good health. CDR3 residues: CASSLSGWGTDTQYF. The CDR3 bases are TGTGCCAGCAGTTTATCGGGGTGGGGCACAGATACGCAGTATTTT.